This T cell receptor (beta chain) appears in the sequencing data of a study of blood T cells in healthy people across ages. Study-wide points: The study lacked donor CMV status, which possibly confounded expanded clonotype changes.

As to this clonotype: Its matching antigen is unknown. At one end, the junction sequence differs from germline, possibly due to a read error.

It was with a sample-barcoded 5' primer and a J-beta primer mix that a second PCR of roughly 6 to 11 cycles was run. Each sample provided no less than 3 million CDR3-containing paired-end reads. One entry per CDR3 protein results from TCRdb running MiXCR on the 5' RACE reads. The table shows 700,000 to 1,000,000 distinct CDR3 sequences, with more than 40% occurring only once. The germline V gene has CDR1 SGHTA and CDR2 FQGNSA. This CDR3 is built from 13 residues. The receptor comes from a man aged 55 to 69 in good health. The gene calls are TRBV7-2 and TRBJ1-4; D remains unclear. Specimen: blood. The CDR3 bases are TGTGTCAGCAGCTTATTGGGGAACGAAAAACTGTTTTTT. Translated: CVSSLLGNEKLFF.